This T cell receptor beta chain was observed in a study of breast tumors, draining lymph nodes, adjacent tissues. The lymph nodes were axillary draining lymph nodes from breast cancer patients. About this clonotype itself: Its antigen is still unknown.

TCRdb independently ran MiXCR on the multiplex PCR reads; one entry per CDR3 protein. The sample yields about 220,000 distinct CDR3 sequences, less than 45% seen once. The CDR3 runs 13 residues. The V gene's germline CDR1 is SGHAT and CDR2 FQNNGV. V was clipped by 1 base and J by 7 bases, with 10 bases between them. Study conclusions and caveats: Luminal-like breast cancer showed significantly higher tumor–nontumor repertoire similarity than basal-like.

The source of this sequence is a female donor with breast cancer. Some clones in this sample may be carry-over from other donors' samples. The chain joins TRBV11-2 to TRBJ2-5; possibly TRBD1 for D (5 bases). Sequenced sample: axillary lymph node tissue. The CDR3 region has the DNA TGTGCCAGCAGCTTAGGGGGCGGAGCGACCCAGTACTTC. Protein product: CASSLGGGATQYF.